This T cell receptor beta chain is drawn from a study of blood T cell repertoires in COVID-19 (dated by TCRdb to about 2020). In the study overall: Samples covering the acute and convalescent phases of COVID-19 were provided by collaborators in the United States, Italy and Spain. The material from the prospective study consisted of cDNA or gDNA derived from T cells, B-cell-depleted T cells, or PBMCs. Sample metadata almost always included a de-identified subject ID, COVID-19 status, age in years and sex. The dataset comprised deeply sampled blood TCRbeta repertoires from subjects exposed to, actively infected with, or recovered from COVID-19. The repertoires were released in a freely available public database meant as a resource for research on the immune response to SARS-CoV-2. HLA class I and class II types, where available, came from metadata supplied by the sample provider rather than from assay-based typing. The samples were drawn from the first 160 participants of the ongoing ImmuneRACE study and from some 1,300 subjects provided by 6 global collaborators.

Results the study describes overall, beyond this receptor: How much clinical and demographic metadata was included differed by source and by participant, and the metadata was provided uncurated.

This clone was seen only once. The antigen it binds to is not known. Per-base qualities were not stored, and no clone one base away is much larger. One collaborating source in Seattle enrolled patients while the patients were actively infected and followed the patients over time throughout the course of disease. Each collaborating institution followed its own protocols to collect whole blood in K2EDTA tubes. For TCRbeta analysis, collaborators shipped samples as frozen whole blood, isolated PBMCs, or DNA extracted from either of those sample types. CDR1 and CDR2 are drawn from the germline V gene: SGHTA, FQGNSA. The germline V end is reduced by 0 bases and the J end by 4 bases; junction bases left unmatched: 15. The CDR3 covers 20 residues, taking in both the cysteine and the phenylalanine. Here the CDR3 DNA is all that survives: 60 bases in frame from base 1. TCRbeta CDR3 regions were amplified from genomic DNA by means of the immunoSEQ Assay, a bias-controlled multiplex PCR. On the study's bioinformatics: The number of nucleated cells in each sample was estimated from the amplification of reference gene primers within the assay. To quantify the absolute abundance of each unique TCRbeta CDR3 rearrangement, sequence reads were collapsed and filtered. For each sample, productive Simpson clonality was calculated as the square root of Simpson's diversity index over productive rearrangements. TCRdb retrieved this table from immuneACCESS and kept in-frame rearrangements only. Not all clones are present; in checked studies, unresolved V genes account for under half, and no reason is known for the remainder. For V, J and clone size, that table is used; D and trimming come from the DNA. Across this sample there are roughly 230,000 clones, with 90% seen only once. 2.1% of the sample belongs to the ten largest clones.

Sequencing was performed on peripheral blood. The V and J segments used are TRBV7-2 and TRBJ2-2; 9 central nucleotides agree with TRBD2. This receptor was obtained from a woman aged 55-75 years with COVID-19, enrolled during active disease. The sequenced DNA: TGTGCCAGCAGCTTAGCATCTTTGATGGCGGGGGGGCGAGTCACCGGGGAGCTGTTTTTT. This is translated as CASSLASLMAGGRVTGELFF.